The clone carrying this TCR beta chain was found a few times. Germline and junction disagree at one end, which may indicate a read error. Germline values: CDR1 SGHAT, CDR2 FQNNGV. This CDR3 is built from 13 residues. This record belongs to a study of blood T cells in healthy people across ages. A second PCR of 7 to 11 cycles used a sample-barcoded 5' primer and a J-beta primer mix. TCRdb independently ran MiXCR on the 5' RACE reads; one entry per CDR3 protein. The sample lists around 1.5 million distinct CDR3 sequences, around 59% occurring once. The source of this sequence is a man between 18 and 35 years old in good health. J is TRBJ2-7 and V is TRBV11-2; TRBD1 matches 8 bases. The sequenced material came from blood. CDR3: CASRLGQGYEQYF. Written as DNA, the CDR3 is TGTGCCAGCAGGTTAGGACAGGGATACGAGCAGTACTTC.